This T cell receptor beta chain was found in a study of blood T cell repertoires in COVID-19. Study summary: Both acute and convalescent COVID-19 samples were obtained from the United States, Italy and Spain.

V was clipped by 3 bases and J by 4 bases, with 7 bases between them. Germline V gives CDR1 SEHNR, CDR2 FQNEAQ (reference sequence). CDR3 length: 13 residues. Original handling: Amplification from reference gene primers served as the basis for estimated nucleated cell counts. Here immunoSEQ multiplex PCR was the method, and the copy in TCRdb shows in-frame clones only, minus some. From that table come the V and J calls and clone size; the DNA was used to work out D and trimming. The profile shows under 300,000 clones, roughly 90% of them singletons. Source material: peripheral blood. The clonotype originates from a man aged 55 to 69 with acute or convalescent COVID-19. The rearrangement uses TRBV7-9 and TRBJ2-1; D is unresolved. CDR3 protein: CASSFQQYNEQFF. DNA for the CDR3: TGTGCCAGCAGCTTTCAACAATACAATGAGCAGTTCTTC. Full variable domain (missing parts from reference TRBV7-9 and TRBJ2-1): DTGVSQNPRHKITKRGQNVTFRCDPISEHNRLYWYRQTLGQGPEFLTYFQNEAQLEKSRLLSDRFSAERPKGSFSTLEIQRTEQGDSAMYLCASSFQQYNEQFFGPGTRLTVL.